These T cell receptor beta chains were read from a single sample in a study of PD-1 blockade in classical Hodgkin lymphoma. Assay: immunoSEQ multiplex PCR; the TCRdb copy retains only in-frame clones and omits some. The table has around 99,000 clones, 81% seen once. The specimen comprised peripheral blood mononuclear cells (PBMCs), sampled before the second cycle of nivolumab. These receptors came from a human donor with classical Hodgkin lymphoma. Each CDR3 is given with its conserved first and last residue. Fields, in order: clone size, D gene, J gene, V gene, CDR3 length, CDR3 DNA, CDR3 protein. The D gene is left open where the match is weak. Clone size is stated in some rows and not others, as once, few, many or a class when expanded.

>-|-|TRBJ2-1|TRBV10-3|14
TGTGCCATCAGTGTGGAACTCGTGAACAATGAGCAGTTCTTC
CAISVELVNNEQFF
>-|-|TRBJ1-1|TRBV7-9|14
TGTGCCAGCAGCAGTAACACCCTGAACACTGAAGCTTTCTTT
CASSSNTLNTEAFF
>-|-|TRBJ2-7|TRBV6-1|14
TGTGCCAGCAGTGAGAGGGGGGGCGCGGGGGAGCAGTACTTC
CASSERGGAGEQYF
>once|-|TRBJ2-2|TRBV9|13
TGTGCCAGCAGCGTAGGGAGTACCGGGGAGCTGTTTTTT
CASSVGSTGELFF
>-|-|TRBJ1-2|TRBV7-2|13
TGTGCCAGCAGCCCTACAGTTATCTATGGCTACACCTTC
CASSPTVIYGYTF
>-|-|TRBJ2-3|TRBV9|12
TGTGCCAGCAGCGTGGGACTGGATACGCAGTATTTT
CASSVGLDTQYF
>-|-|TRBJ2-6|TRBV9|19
TGTGCCAGCAGCACAGGGTCTAGTTGGGCCGTCTCTGGGGCCAACGTCCTGACTTTC
CASSTGSSWAVSGANVLTF
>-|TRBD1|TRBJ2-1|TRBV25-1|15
TGTGCCAGCAGTGCACAACAGGGGGCCCACAATGAGCAGTTCTTC
CASSAQQGAHNEQFF
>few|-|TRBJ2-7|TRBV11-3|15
TGTGCCAGCAGCCCTGGTGGGGGTAGCTCCTACGAGCAGTACTTC
CASSPGGGSSYEQYF
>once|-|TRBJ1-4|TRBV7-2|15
TGTGCCAGCAGCTACCGTGCAGCAACTAATGAAAAACTGTTTTTT
CASSYRAATNEKLFF